This T cell receptor (beta chain) originates from a study of identical twins. In its sample, this clonotype was seen many times. TCRdb re-called the 5' RACE reads with MiXCR, one entry per CDR3 protein. This table holds approximately 700,000 distinct CDR3 sequences, around 5.7% found once. Germline CDR1 reads SGHTA; CDR2 reads FQGNSA. The CDR3 consists of 16 residues. The V gene end was trimmed by 5 bases and the J gene end by 5 bases; junction bases not matched to a gene: 8. The clonotype was recovered from a man between 18 and 29 years old in good health. The V and J genes are TRBV7-2 and TRBJ2-1, with 11 bases matching TRBD2. The material sequenced was naive T cells sorted from blood. The CDR3 region has the DNA TGTGCCAGCAGCATGACTAGCGGGGCCCCTAACAATGAGCAGTTCTTC. This gives the protein CASSMTSGAPNNEQFF.